The 5 T cell receptor beta chains below were found in one sample sequenced in a study of OX40 agonist ivuxolimab in advanced cancers. The method was immunoSEQ multiplex PCR; TCRdb's version includes in-frame clones alone and lacks a portion of them. The table includes some 39,000 clones, about 88% detected once. Sequenced here: CD4+ or CD8+ T cells sorted from blood, sampled in a trial of the OX40 agonist ivuxolimab. Source of these receptors: an adult with an advanced solid tumor such as melanoma, head and neck, liver or kidney cancer.

The chain has TRBV25-1 and TRBJ1-2; D unclear. Germline-derived CDR1 and CDR2 are MGHDK and SYGVNS. V lost 1 base, J lost 4 bases, and 10 bases lay in between. The CDR3 length is 14 residues. The CDR3: CASSESRQAYGYTF. The CDR3 DNA reads TGTGCCAGCAGTGAATCCAGGCAGGCCTATGGCTACACCTTC.

A single count supports this clone. The chain is built from TRBV9 and TRBJ1-2; TRBD1 matches at 8 bases. V shed 2 bases, J shed 4 bases, and the junction held 4 bases outside the gene matches. CDR1 and CDR2 from the germline V gene are SGDLS and YYNGEE. The CDR3 has 14 residues. DNA of the CDR3: TGTGCCAGCAGCGTGGACAGGGAAGGCTATGGCTACACCTTC. Amino acids: CASSVDREGYGYTF. Using reference TRBV9 and TRBJ1-2 for the parts outside the CDR3, the full variable domain is DSGVTQTPKHLITATGQRVTLRCSPRSGDLSVYWYQQSLDQGLQFLIQYYNGEERAKGNILERFSAQQFPDLHSELNLSSLELGDSALYFCASSVDREGYGYTFGSGTRLTVV.

The rearrangement links TRBV7-6 to TRBJ2-7; perhaps D is TRBD1 or TRBD2 (5 bases each). This CDR3 has 16 residues. V shed 1 base and J shed 3 bases, with 16 bases lying between them. Germline-derived CDR1 and CDR2 are SGHVS and FNYEAQ. The DNA of the CDR3 is TGTGCCAGCAGCTTAGTAACGGGACCGAATCTCTACGAGCAGTACTTC. This translates into CASSLVTGPNLYEQYF.

The V gene is TRBV7-9, the J gene TRBJ2-7; unclear D gene. Germline-derived CDR1 and CDR2 are SEHNR and FQNEAQ (reference sequence). The CDR3 contains 14 residues. V was trimmed by 5 bases and J by 0 bases, leaving 11 bases between them. CDR3 loop: CASSHGPYSYEQYF. The CDR3, as DNA: TGTGCCAGCAGCCACGGACCGTACTCCTACGAGCAGTACTTC.

This sequence joins TRBV27 and TRBJ2-7, with 7 positions matching TRBD1. Germline V gene data show CDR1 as MNHEY and CDR2 as SMNVEV (reference sequence). The CDR3 length is 16 residues. Trimming took 5 bases from V and 2 from J; bases not matched to a gene: 12. The CDR3 sequence is CASSTRDRLYPYEQYF. The DNA for the CDR3 is TGTGCCAGCAGTACCCGGGACAGACTTTACCCCTACGAGCAGTACTTC.